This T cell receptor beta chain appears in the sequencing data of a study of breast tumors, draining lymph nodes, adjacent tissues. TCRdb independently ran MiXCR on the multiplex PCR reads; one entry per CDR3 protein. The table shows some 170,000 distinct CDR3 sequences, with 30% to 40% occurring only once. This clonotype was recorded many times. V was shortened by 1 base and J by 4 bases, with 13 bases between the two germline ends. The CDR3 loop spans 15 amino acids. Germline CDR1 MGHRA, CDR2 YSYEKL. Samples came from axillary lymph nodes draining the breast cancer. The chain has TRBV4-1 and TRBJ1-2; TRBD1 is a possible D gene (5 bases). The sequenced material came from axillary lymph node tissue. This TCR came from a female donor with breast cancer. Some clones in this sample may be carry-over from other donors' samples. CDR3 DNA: TGCGCCAGCAGCCAAGTATTGACAGCTTTCTATGGCTACACCTTC. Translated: CASSQVLTAFYGYTF.